One and the same sample provided the 28 T cell receptor beta chains below, sequenced in a study of blood T cell repertoires in COVID-19. Here immunoSEQ multiplex PCR was the method, and the copy in TCRdb shows in-frame clones only, minus some. The sample yields 150,000 to 200,000 clones, 65% to 90% seen once. The sample was peripheral blood. All receptors derive from a man between 60 and 70 years old with acute or convalescent COVID-19.

This clone was recorded only once. The chain recombines TRBV14 with TRBJ2-3; D perhaps matches TRBD2 (5 bases). The germline V gene encodes CDR1 SGHDN and CDR2 FVKESK. The CDR3 spans 15 residues. V gave up 4 bases and J gave up 0 bases, with 11 bases separating them. CDR3 sequence reads: CASSRRAPSTDTQYF. The DNA of the CDR3 is TGTGCCAGCAGCCGGCGGGCCCCGAGCACAGATACGCAGTATTTT.

V is TRBV28 and J is TRBJ2-1; tentative D call: TRBD2 (5 bases). Germline lookup yields CDR1 MDHEN and CDR2 SYDVKM. This CDR3 contains 14 residues. V was clipped by 7 bases and J by 2 bases, with 12 bases between them. CDR3 DNA sequence: TGTGCCAGCAATACTCCCGGGACCTACAATGAGCAGTTCTTC. This translates into CASNTPGTYNEQFF.

The rearrangement uses TRBV27 and TRBJ1-6; D remains unclear. CDR3 size: 13 residues. The V end was cut by 10 bases, the J end by 1 base, with 8 bases between. Germline V gene lookup returns CDR1 MNHEY and CDR2 SMNVEV (reference sequence). The CDR3 DNA is TGTGCCACGTGGAGGTCCTATAATTCACCCCTCCACTTT. It specifies CATWRSYNSPLHF.

This chain links TRBV7-2 with TRBJ1-1; D unresolved. V was pared by 4 bases and J by 1 base, with 7 bases between. Germline-derived CDR1 and CDR2 are SGHTA and FQGNSA. The CDR3 extends over 13 amino acids. The DNA of the CDR3 is TGTGCCAGCAGCTCAGACTGGAACACTGAAGCTTTCTTT. Protein: CASSSDWNTEAFF.

With respect to this clone: In the same sample, other DNA sequences code for this CDR3. The chain has TRBV28 and TRBJ1-1, with a weak D call TRBD1 (5 bases). The CDR3 is made up of 15 amino acids. Germline assignment: CDR1 MDHEN and CDR2 SYDVKM. Deletions cut 5 bases from V and 2 bases from J, with 15 bases between. The CDR3 DNA follows: TGTGCCAGCAGTCACCGCGGGGGGGGAAACACTGAAGCTTTCTTT. Translation: CASSHRGGGNTEAFF.

The chain joins TRBV15 to TRBJ1-2; D is ambiguous. The CDR3 sequence is 12 residues long. Trimming took 0 bases from V and 8 from J, leaving 7 bases between them. Per germline, CDR1 LNHNV and CDR2 YYDKDF (reference sequence). The CDR3 is CATSRDQRGYTF. CDR3 sequence (DNA): TGTGCCACCAGCAGAGATCAGCGAGGCTACACCTTC.

The chain carries TRBV11-1 and TRBJ1-2; 7 bases map to TRBD1. The J segment lost 4 bases and the V segment lost 5 bases, leaving 7 bases of the junction unmatched. The CDR3 is 14 residues long. Germline assignment: CDR1 SGHAT and CDR2 FQDESV (reference sequence). The CDR3 sequence is CASSGSGQTYGYTF. The CDR3 region has the DNA TGTGCCAGCAGCGGATCGGGACAGACCTATGGCTACACCTTC.

CDR3 DNA sequence: TGTGCCAGCAGCGCACCCTGGAGCGCAACTAATGAAAAACTGTTTTTT. It yields the protein CASSAPWSATNEKLFF. The chain links TRBV9 to TRBJ1-4; D gene ambiguous. CDR1 is SGDLS and CDR2 is YYNGEE in the germline V gene. CDR3 size: 16 residues. Trimming took 3 bases from V and 0 from J, leaving 12 bases between them.

J is TRBJ1-3 and V is TRBV28; possible D gene TRBD1, 6 bases. Trimming took off 5 bases at V and 4 bases at J, with 15 bases between the two ends. This CDR3 spans 15 amino acids. CDR1 MDHEN and CDR2 SYDVKM come from the germline V gene. Here the CDR3 reads CASSLTGFAGNTIYF. CDR3 DNA sequence: TGTGCCAGCAGTCTAACAGGGTTCGCCGGAAACACCATATATTTT.

In this sample, this clone turned up many times. The chain combines TRBV28 with TRBJ1-4; D is perhaps TRBD1 (6 bases). V gave up 5 bases and J gave up 1 base, with 17 bases separating them. The germline V gene has CDR1 MDHEN and CDR2 SYDVKM. The CDR3 spans 17 residues. In DNA form, the CDR3 reads TGTGCCAGCAGTCGATTCACAACAGGGCTAACTAATGAAAAACTGTTTTTT. Its translation is CASSRFTTGLTNEKLFF. Supplemented by reference TRBV28 and TRBJ1-4, the full variable domain reads DVKVTQSSRYLVKRTGEKVFLECVQDMDHENMFWYRQDPGLGLRLIYFSYDVKMKEKGDIPEGYSVSREKKERFSLILESASTNQTSMYLCASSRFTTGLTNEKLFFGSGTQLSVL.

The V and J genes are TRBV5-4 and TRBJ1-2; D might be TRBD1 (6 bases). This CDR3 has 13 residues. V was trimmed by 4 bases and J by 2 bases, leaving 9 bases between them. In germline, CDR1 is SGHNT, CDR2 YYREEE (reference sequence). In DNA, the CDR3 is TGTGCCAGCAGCACTGACAGGAACTATGGCTACACCTTC. As protein: CASSTDRNYGYTF.

The chain recombines TRBV5-6 with TRBJ1-5; D is uncertain. The CDR3 runs 14 residues. The germline gives CDR1 SGHDT, CDR2 YYEEEE. V was cut by 0 bases and J by 3 bases, with 7 bases left in between. This CDR3 reads CASSLAGNNQPQHF. CDR3 DNA: TGTGCCAGCAGCTTGGCGGGGAACAATCAGCCCCAGCATTTT.

This sequence joins TRBV27 and TRBJ2-7; 11 bases match TRBD2. CDR1 and CDR2 from the germline V gene are MNHEY and SMNVEV (reference sequence). V shed 5 bases and J 3 bases; nucleotides not matched to a gene: 9. This CDR3 spans 16 amino acids. DNA for the CDR3: TGTGCCAGCAGTCCTGGGACTAGCGGACGATTCTACGAGCAGTACTTC. This gives the protein CASSPGTSGRFYEQYF.

This rearrangement joins TRBV29-1 to TRBJ2-1; D possibly corresponds to TRBD1 (5 bases). The CDR3 runs to 14 residues. V lost 4 bases and J lost 0, with 10 bases in between. Germline V gives CDR1 SQVTM, CDR2 ANQGSEA. This CDR3 is CSVGQGSSYNEQFF. CDR3 nucleotides: TGCAGCGTTGGTCAGGGTAGCTCCTACAATGAGCAGTTCTTC.

This sequence joins TRBV5-1 and TRBJ2-1, with 8 positions matching TRBD2. The ends lost 4 bases at V and 4 bases at J; junction bases unmatched: 7. This CDR3 comprises 15 residues. Germline V CDR1 and CDR2: SGHRS, YFSETQ. The CDR3 loop is CASSTLAAEYNEQFF. The CDR3 DNA reads as TGCGCCAGCAGCACACTAGCGGCTGAATACAATGAGCAGTTCTTC.

In this sample, this clone turned up a few times. CDR3 in DNA: TGTGCCAGCAGCCCAGGGGATCTCCGAGACACTGAAGCTTTCTTT. This sequence encodes CASSPGDLRDTEAFF. J is TRBJ1-1 and V is TRBV28; maybe TRBD1 (6 bases). Per the germline V gene, CDR1 is MDHEN and CDR2 is SYDVKM. The CDR3 has 15 residues. Trimming shortened V by 6 bases and J by 3 bases, and 17 bases separated the two germline ends.

V and J are TRBV15 and TRBJ1-1; D gene unclear. This CDR3 is 15 amino acids long. V gave up 3 bases and J gave up 4 bases, with 15 bases separating them. The V gene's germline CDR1 is LNHNV and CDR2 YYDKDF (reference sequence). The CDR3 region has the DNA TGTGCCACCAGCAGCGTCTCGGGTCTCGCCACTGAAGCTTTCTTT. Translating it yields CATSSVSGLATEAFF.

CDR3 coding DNA: TGTGCCATCAGTGAATGGACGACTAGCGGATCCACAGATACGCAGTATTTT. It encodes CAISEWTTSGSTDTQYF. V and J are TRBV10-3 and TRBJ2-3; TRBD2 matches at 9 bases. Germline trimming cut 3 bases from V and 2 bases from J; bases unmatched to any gene: 9. CDR1 is ENHRY, CDR2 SYGVKD, per germline. This CDR3 comprises 17 residues.

The rearrangement uses TRBV19 and TRBJ1-2, with a possible D match to TRBD1 (5 bases). Germline-derived CDR1 and CDR2 are LNHDA and SQIVND (reference sequence). This CDR3 has 13 amino acids. Trimming cost V 3 bases and J 6 bases, with 11 bases left between them. The CDR3 is CASSIGRANGYTF. The CDR3 nucleotides are TGTGCCAGTAGTATCGGCAGGGCCAATGGCTACACCTTC.

This clone was recorded once. Other DNA sequences in this sample translate to the same CDR3. The chain is built from TRBV7-3 and TRBJ2-3; 11 nucleotides align to TRBD2. Germline trimming cut 4 bases from V and 1 base from J; bases unmatched to any gene: 7. The CDR3 contains 17 residues. Germline V gives CDR1 SGHTA, CDR2 FQGTGA. CDR3 region: CASSSGLAGGRTDTQYF. CDR3 bases: TGTGCCAGCAGCTCGGGGCTAGCGGGAGGTCGCACAGATACGCAGTATTTT.

This chain joins TRBV19 and TRBJ1-6; D is possibly TRBD1 (6 bases). The CDR3 runs 14 residues. Germline lookup yields CDR1 LNHDA and CDR2 SQIVND (reference sequence). V was clipped by 7 bases and J by 8 bases, with 15 bases between them. The CDR3 region is CASTEDSSDSPLHF. CDR3 DNA sequence: TGTGCCAGTACCGAGGACAGTTCCGATTCACCCCTCCACTTT.

This rearrangement joins TRBV2 to TRBJ2-2; 11 bases agree with TRBD2. V was clipped by 5 bases and J by 7 bases; unmatched bases: 6. The CDR3 has 15 amino acids. CDR1 SNHLY and CDR2 FYNNEI come from the germline V gene. The CDR3 here is CASSLLAGEVGELFF. The DNA of the CDR3 is TGTGCCAGCAGTCTACTAGCGGGAGAGGTCGGGGAGCTGTTTTTT.

The J gene is TRBJ1-2, the V gene TRBV9, with 8 bases that match TRBD1. CDR1 is SGDLS, CDR2 YYNGEE, per germline. The junction had 12 bases not matched to a gene; V was cut back by 4 bases and J by 7 bases. There are 15 residues in the CDR3. CDR3: CASSLTSQGAGGYTF. The CDR3, as DNA: TGTGCCAGCAGCCTCACTTCTCAGGGGGCGGGTGGCTACACCTTC.

The rearrangement links TRBV7-8 to TRBJ1-2; the match to TRBD1 covers 8 bases. The CDR3 is made up of 15 amino acids. CDR1 and CDR2 (germline): SGHVS, FQNEAQ. V was pared by 5 bases and J by 4 bases, with 9 bases of the junction left unmatched. CDR3 residues: CASSPRTGHSYGYTF. The CDR3 DNA reads as TGTGCCAGCAGCCCACGGACAGGGCATAGCTATGGCTACACCTTC.

CDR3 DNA: TGTGCCAGCAAGCCAGGGAGGCTTAATTCACCCCTCCACTTT. Encoded protein: CASKPGRLNSPLHF. This chain links TRBV2 with TRBJ1-6, with D perhaps matching TRBD1 (5 bases). V shed 7 bases and J shed 6 bases, with 13 bases lying between them. Germline-derived CDR1 and CDR2 are SNHLY and FYNNEI. The CDR3 loop spans 14 amino acids.

The rearrangement links TRBV9 to TRBJ1-3; D is undetermined. This CDR3 spans 14 amino acids. Germline V CDR1 and CDR2: SGDLS, YYNGEE. V dropped 0 bases and J dropped 9 bases, with 13 bases sitting between them. CDR3 DNA: TGTGCCAGCAGCGTAGCCGATCGGGAAGGCACCATATATTTT. Amino acids: CASSVADREGTIYF.

The chain carries TRBV25-1 and TRBJ2-7; 7 bases line up with TRBD1. After removal of 6 bases from V and 5 bases from J, the junction contained 10 bases not matched to a gene. In germline, CDR1 is MGHDK, CDR2 SYGVNS. The CDR3 totals 14 residues. The chain's CDR3 is CASSFQDRSHEQYF. CDR3 nucleotides: TGTGCCAGCAGCTTTCAGGACAGGTCCCACGAGCAGTACTTC.

The genes are TRBV5-3 and TRBJ2-1; TRBD2 agrees at 7 bases. TRBV5-3 belongs to the ORF category, with a function that is uncertain. V gave up 4 bases and J gave up 3 bases; unmatched junction bases: 7. The CDR3 totals 15 residues. CDR3 in DNA: TGTGCCAGAAGCCTACGGACTAGAATCTACAATGAGCAGTTCTTC. Protein: CARSLRTRIYNEQFF.